A single sample is the source of the 5 T cell receptor beta chains below, sequenced in a study of blood T cells in healthy people across ages. Through a sample-barcoded 5' primer and a J-beta primer mix, a second PCR was run for roughly 6 to 11 cycles. TCRdb fed the 5' RACE reads into MiXCR, producing one record per CDR3 protein. Among 720,000 or so distinct CDR3 sequences, 40% to 45% were seen once, and the ten largest hold about 30%. The sequenced sample consisted of blood. Receptor source: a man older than 75 in good health.

The gene calls are TRBV24-1 and TRBJ2-3; TRBD2 matches at 7 bases. V shed 10 bases, J shed 6 bases, and the junction held 6 bases outside the gene matches. CDR3 length: 12 residues. Germline loops: CDR1 KGHDR, CDR2 SFDVKD. The CDR3: CATSRAGDTQYF. The CDR3 DNA is TGTGCCACGTCTAGAGCGGGGGATACGCAGTATTTT.

This clonotype has a count of ten or more. The rearrangement links TRBV18 to TRBJ1-2; 10 nucleotides match TRBD1. The CDR3 consists of 14 residues. V lost 3 bases and J lost 3; bases outside the gene matches: 1. Germline V gives CDR1 KGHSH, CDR2 LQKENI. For the CDR3, the DNA is TGTGCCAGCTCACCCGGGACAGGGGACTATGGCTACACCTTC. Translation: CASSPGTGDYGYTF.

This chain connects TRBV20-1 to TRBJ1-1; unclear D gene. This CDR3 comprises 12 residues. Trimming stripped 0 bases from V and 3 bases from J, with 5 bases between. CDR1 and CDR2 from the germline V gene are DFQATT and SNEGSKA (reference sequence). This chain's CDR3 is CSAREDHTEAFF. CDR3 sequence (DNA): TGCAGTGCTAGAGAAGACCACACTGAAGCTTTCTTT.

Remarks on this clonotype: A much larger clone differs by one base, so this may be a read error. The V call is TRBV5-5, the J call TRBJ2-4; 8 bases are shared with TRBD2. Germline V gene data show CDR1 as SGHKS and CDR2 as YYEKEE (reference sequence). CDR3 length: 18 amino acids. CDR3 sequence reads: CTSSFRDTLSGGKNIQYF. The CDR3 DNA reads TGTACCAGCAGCTTCCGGGACACTCTGAGCGGGGGCAAAAACATTCAGTACTTC.

This clonotype was observed at least ten times. V is TRBV10-1 and J is TRBJ2-7, with a weak D call TRBD2 (6 bases). Germline CDR1 is WNHNN and CDR2 is SYGVQD (reference sequence). V was cut by 3 bases and J by 0 bases, with 9 bases left in between. This CDR3 comprises 14 residues. The CDR3 sequence: CASSDLGSSYEQYF. In nucleotides, the CDR3 is TGCGCCAGCAGTGACCTCGGGAGCTCCTACGAGCAGTACTTC.